The clone carrying this TCR beta chain has at least ten counts. Its antigen remains unidentified. The junction and the germline gene differ at one end; a read error may be behind it. The read ends 3 residues before the CDR3 terminus; that terminus is restored from the germline J gene. Germline loops: CDR1 LNHDA, CDR2 SQIVND (reference sequence). The CDR3 spans 15 residues. The data were obtained in a study of T cell clonality in common variable immunodeficiency. General study findings and limits: CVID subjects showed higher TCRbeta clonality than healthy controls. Shared TCRbeta clones were fewer between CVID subjects than controls.

Assay: immunoSEQ multiplex PCR; the TCRdb copy retains only in-frame clones and omits some. Sampling found tens of thousands of clones, none seen once. This chain links TRBV19 with TRBJ2-3; no definite D call. The clonotype comes from a person between 18 and 69 years old in good health. Sample: peripheral blood mononuclear cells. CDR3 sequence: CTSSFGDTHTDTQYF. Partial CDR3 DNA: TGTACCAGTAGTTTCGGTGACACCCACACAGATACG.